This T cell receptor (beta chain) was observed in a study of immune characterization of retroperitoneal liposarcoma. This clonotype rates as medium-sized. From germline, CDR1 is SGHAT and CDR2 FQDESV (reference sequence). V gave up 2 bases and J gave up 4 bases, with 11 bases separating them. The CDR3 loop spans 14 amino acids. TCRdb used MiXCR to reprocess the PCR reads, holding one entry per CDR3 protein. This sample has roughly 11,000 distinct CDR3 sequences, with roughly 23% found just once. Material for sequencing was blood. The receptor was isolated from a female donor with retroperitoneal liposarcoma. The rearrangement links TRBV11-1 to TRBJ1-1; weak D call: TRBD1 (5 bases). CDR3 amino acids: CASSLRGRGTEAFF. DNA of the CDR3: TGTGCCAGCAGCTTACGGGGGAGGGGCACTGAAGCTTTCTTT.